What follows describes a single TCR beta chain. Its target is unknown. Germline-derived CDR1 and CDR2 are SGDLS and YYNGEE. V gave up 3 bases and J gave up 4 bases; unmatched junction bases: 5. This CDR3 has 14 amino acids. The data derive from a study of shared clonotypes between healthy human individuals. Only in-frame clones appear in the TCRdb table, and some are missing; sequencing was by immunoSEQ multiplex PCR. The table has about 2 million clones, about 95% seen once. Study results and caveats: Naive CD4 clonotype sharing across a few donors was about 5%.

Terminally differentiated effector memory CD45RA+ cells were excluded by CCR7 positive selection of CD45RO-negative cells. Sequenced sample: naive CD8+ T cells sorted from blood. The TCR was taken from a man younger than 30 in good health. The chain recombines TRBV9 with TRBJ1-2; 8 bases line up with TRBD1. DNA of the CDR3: TGTGCCAGCAGCGAATGGGACAGGCCCTATGGCTACACCTTC. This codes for CASSEWDRPYGYTF. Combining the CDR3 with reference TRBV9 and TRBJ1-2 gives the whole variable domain DSGVTQTPKHLITATGQRVTLRCSPRSGDLSVYWYQQSLDQGLQFLIQYYNGEERAKGNILERFSAQQFPDLHSELNLSSLELGDSALYFCASSEWDRPYGYTFGSGTRLTVV.